These 26 T cell receptor beta chains came from one sample sequenced in a study of blood T cell repertoires in COVID-19. TCRdb's copy holds only in-frame clones and misses some; the assay was immunoSEQ multiplex PCR. The data show around 260,000 clones, roughly 87% seen once. The specimen sequenced was peripheral blood. The receptors shown here come from a human donor in a cohort sampled during active COVID-19.

The V call is TRBV6-2 or TRBV6-3, the J call TRBJ1-3; 7 bases agree with TRBD1. The CDR3 has 16 amino acids. V was clipped by 6 bases and J by 11 bases; unmatched bases: 19. Germline loops: CDR1 MNHEY, CDR2 SVGEGT. CDR3 in amino acids: CASSDPSDRRTGAIYF. The CDR3 coding sequence is TGTGCCAGCAGCGACCCATCGGACAGGCGCACAGGCGCCATATATTTT.

The chain links TRBV5-1 to TRBJ2-1; 13 bases line up with TRBD2. The trim removed 4 bases at V and 3 bases at J, leaving 10 bases unmatched. CDR1 and CDR2 (germline): SGHRS, YFSETQ. The CDR3 covers 18 residues. Here the CDR3 DNA reads TGCGCCAGCAGCCCCGGGACTAGCGGGGCCACCCGCTACAATGAGCAGTTCTTC. Translation gives CASSPGTSGATRYNEQFF.

V usage is TRBV7-2 and J usage is TRBJ1-5; tentative D call: TRBD1 (5 bases). CDR3 length equals 15 residues. Germline V gene lookup returns CDR1 SGHTA and CDR2 FQGNSA. V lost 6 bases and J lost 6, with 18 bases in between. In nucleotides, the CDR3 is TGTGCCAGCAGGGGGGGAACCCAATCCTCTCAGCCCCAGCATTTT. Translating it yields CASRGGTQSSQPQHF. Full variable domain (remainder filled in from reference TRBV7-2 and TRBJ1-5): GAGVSQSPSNKVTEKGKDVELRCDPISGHTALYWYRQSLGQGLEFLIYFQGNSAPDKSGLPSDRFSAERTGGSVSTLTIQRTQQEDSAVYLCASRGGTQSSQPQHFGDGTRLSIL.

The DNA of the CDR3 is TGTGCCAGCAGCCTCCAGCCAGGGAGGGCCTACGAGCAGTACTTC. Protein sequence: CASSLQPGRAYEQYF. J is TRBJ2-7 and V is TRBV6-2 or TRBV6-3, with TRBD2 matching over 7 bases. Losses at the gene ends were 6 bases for V and 2 bases for J; bases not matched to a gene: 10. The CDR3 is 15 residues long. Germline lookup yields CDR1 MNHEY and CDR2 SVGEGT.

The V call is TRBV6-6, the J call TRBJ2-7; 8 bases map to TRBD1. This CDR3 is 15 amino acids long. V shed 6 bases, J shed 5 bases, and the junction held 12 bases outside the gene matches. Germline CDR1 MNHNY, CDR2 SVGAGI (reference sequence). The CDR3 bases are TGTGCCAGCAGCCCAACTCAGGGGGCTAGGGACGAGCAGTACTTC. This encodes CASSPTQGARDEQYF.

The gene calls are TRBV27 and TRBJ2-3; TRBD1 agrees at 7 bases. The V and J ends lost 6 bases and 0 bases, in that order; junction bases with no gene match: 15. The CDR3 loop spans 18 amino acids. CDR1 is MNHEY, CDR2 SMNVEV, per germline (reference sequence). The CDR3 spells CASRDRPLALSSTDTQYF. In nucleotides, the CDR3 is TGTGCCAGCAGGGACAGGCCCCTCGCTTTGTCTAGCACAGATACGCAGTATTTT.

This chain uses TRBV4-1 with TRBJ2-5, with a possible D match to TRBD2 (7 bases). Germline V gives CDR1 MGHRA, CDR2 YSYEKL. This CDR3 contains 17 residues. Deletions cut 3 bases from V and 1 base from J, with 18 bases between. The CDR3 bases are TGCGCCAGCAGCCACCCCCCAGAGGGGGGGTTCCAAGAGACCCAGTACTTC. It is translated as CASSHPPEGGFQETQYF.

The rearrangement joins TRBV5-1 to TRBJ1-1; 8 positions match TRBD1. CDR3 length: 17 residues. Germline CDR1 and CDR2: SGHRS and YFSETQ. V was clipped by 3 bases and J by 1 base; unmatched bases: 11. As DNA, the CDR3 is TGCGCCAGCAGCTCACAGCGACAGGGGCGAGCGAACACTGAAGCTTTCTTT. Translating it yields CASSSQRQGRANTEAFF.

The V call is TRBV5-1, the J call TRBJ2-5; TRBD2 matches at 9 bases. J was trimmed by 1 base and V by 0 bases; bases with no gene match: 4. Germline assignment: CDR1 SGHRS and CDR2 YFSETQ. The CDR3 is 16 amino acids. CDR3 in DNA: TGCGCCAGCAGCTTGGGGGGTAGCGGGAGCCAAGAGACCCAGTACTTC. Amino acid sequence: CASSLGGSGSQETQYF.

In this sample, this clone turned up a few times. The chain uses TRBV2 and TRBJ1-4, with a weak D call TRBD1 (5 bases). The germline gives CDR1 SNHLY, CDR2 FYNNEI. V gave up 4 bases and J gave up 2 bases, with 11 bases separating them. This CDR3 comprises 15 residues. CDR3 bases: TGTGCCAGCAGTGCTCTGGACACGACTAATGAAAAACTGTTTTTT. This encodes CASSALDTTNEKLFF.

This clone was counted between two and nine times. V usage is TRBV5-6 and J usage is TRBJ2-7, with 7 nucleotides matching TRBD1. V was pared by 0 bases and J by 7 bases, with 1 base of the junction left unmatched. CDR3 length: 12 amino acids. Looked up from germline, CDR1 is SGHDT and CDR2 is YYEEEE. As DNA, the CDR3 is TGTGCCAGCAGCTTGGGACAGGGAGAGCAGTACTTC. Residues: CASSLGQGEQYF.

The chain employs TRBV4-1 and TRBJ2-7; 9 bases agree with TRBD1. From germline, CDR1 is MGHRA and CDR2 YSYEKL. Trimming cost V 4 bases and J 1 base; bases outside gene matches: 8. The CDR3 extends over 16 amino acids. Written as DNA, the CDR3 is TGCGCCAGCAGCCGGATATCCGGGACAGGGTCCTACGAGCAGTACTTC. Translated: CASSRISGTGSYEQYF.

The chain carries TRBV5-4 and TRBJ1-4; D is unresolved. The germline CDR1 and CDR2 sequences are SGHNT and YYREEE (reference sequence). The CDR3 is 13 amino acids. The ends were cut back, 5 bases at V and 0 bases at J, with 5 bases in the middle. The CDR3 DNA sequence: TGTGCCAGCAGAGCCGCAACTAATGAAAAACTGTTTTTT. It yields the protein CASRAATNEKLFF.

The chain couples TRBV28 to TRBJ2-7; the match to TRBD2 covers 8 bases. The trim removed 6 bases at V and 1 base at J, leaving 11 bases unmatched. Germline values: CDR1 MDHEN, CDR2 SYDVKM. This CDR3 comprises 16 residues. The CDR3 region is CASRGRSGSKSYEQYF. In nucleotides, the CDR3 is TGTGCCAGCAGGGGGCGGAGCGGGAGTAAGTCCTACGAGCAGTACTTC.

This clone was recorded only once. The gene calls are TRBV7-3 and TRBJ2-5, with a possible D match to TRBD2 (5 bases). Germline assignment: CDR1 SGHTA and CDR2 FQGTGA. The V gene lost 4 bases and the J gene lost 5 bases, with 14 bases spanning the gap. The CDR3 contains 14 residues. The CDR3 loop reads CASSSGGLRETQYF. The CDR3 DNA follows: TGTGCCAGCAGCTCAGGAGGACTCCGGGAGACCCAGTACTTC.

This rearrangement joins TRBV6-2 or TRBV6-3 to TRBJ1-2, with D possibly matching TRBD1 (5 bases). The germline V gene encodes CDR1 MNHEY and CDR2 SVGEGT. V was cut by 5 bases and J by 4 bases, with 14 bases left in between. The CDR3 spans 14 residues. The CDR3 DNA follows: TGTGCCAGCAGTAGGGACTCGGGAAGCTATGGCTACACCTTC. Its translation: CASSRDSGSYGYTF.

This clone was seen just once. The rearrangement links TRBV4-3 to TRBJ2-7; D perhaps matches TRBD2 (5 bases). Trimming left V 0 bases short and J 2 bases short, with 11 bases between. Per the germline V gene, CDR1 is LGHNA and CDR2 is YSLEER. The CDR3 contains 15 residues. CDR3 sequence reads: CASSQDRRGPYEQYF. The CDR3 region has the DNA TGCGCCAGCAGCCAAGATCGCCGGGGTCCCTACGAGCAGTACTTC.

J is TRBJ1-1 and V is TRBV5-6; TRBD1 agrees at 10 bases. The V and J ends lost 2 bases and 7 bases, in that order; junction bases with no gene match: 5. Germline V lookup: CDR1 SGHDT, CDR2 YYEEEE. The CDR3 has 14 residues. CDR3 DNA: TGTGCCAGCAGCTTTGACAGGGGGCAGAATGAAGCTTTCTTT. Amino acid sequence: CASSFDRGQNEAFF. The whole variable domain, remainder taken from reference TRBV5-6 and TRBJ1-1, is DAGVTQSPTHLIKTRGQQVTLRCSPKSGHDTVSWYQQALGQGPQFIFQYYEEEERQRGNFPDRFSGHQFPNYSSELNVNALLLGDSALYLCASSFDRGQNEAFFGQGTRLTVV.

This chain links TRBV30 with TRBJ1-1, with unresolved D. Germline V lookup: CDR1 GTSNPN, CDR2 SVGIG (reference sequence). Trimming cost V 3 bases and J 2 bases, with 16 bases left between them. CDR3 size: 15 residues. CDR3 nucleotides: TGTGCCTGGAGCCTCCCTCCTCGGGGAAACACTGAAGCTTTCTTT. Its protein is CAWSLPPRGNTEAFF.

Concerning this clone: Different DNA sequences within this sample yield the same CDR3. The chain carries TRBV19 and TRBJ1-5; D is uncertain. Germline values: CDR1 LNHDA, CDR2 SQIVND (reference sequence). The CDR3 has 14 residues. The V end was cut by 4 bases, the J end by 0 bases, with 7 bases between. As DNA, the CDR3 is TGTGCCAGTAGTACACAGAATAGCAATCAGCCCCAGCATTTT. It encodes CASSTQNSNQPQHF.

CDR3 sequence: CAWRSNRGSYEQYF. The CDR3 coding sequence is TGTGCCTGGAGGTCGAATCGGGGGTCCTACGAGCAGTACTTC. This sequence joins TRBV30 and TRBJ2-7, with D maybe TRBD2 (6 bases). Germline CDR1 and CDR2: GTSNPN and SVGIG (reference sequence). V shed 3 bases and J shed 1 base, with 13 bases lying between them. The CDR3 contains 14 residues.

The chain uses TRBV7-2 and TRBJ1-1, with a weak D call TRBD1 (6 bases). The germline V and J ends were trimmed by 2 bases and 3 bases, with 10 bases remaining between them. The CDR3 runs to 14 residues. Per germline, CDR1 SGHTA and CDR2 FQGNSA. This CDR3 is CASSLSHRDTEAFF. For the CDR3, the DNA is TGTGCCAGCAGCTTATCCCACAGGGACACTGAAGCTTTCTTT.

This chain's CDR3 is CASSLIGRDYEQYF. The CDR3 DNA follows: TGTGCCAGCAGCTTAATCGGGAGGGACTACGAGCAGTACTTC. The chain has TRBV7-9 and TRBJ2-7; 8 bases align to TRBD2. This CDR3 comprises 14 residues. Looked up from germline, CDR1 is SEHNR and CDR2 is FQNEAQ (reference sequence). V gave up 2 bases and J gave up 3 bases; unmatched junction bases: 3.

The V and J genes are TRBV12-3 or TRBV12-4 and TRBJ1-3; D remains ambiguous. The CDR3 is 13 residues long. Trimming pared 1 base from V and 2 bases from J, leaving 3 bases between. The CDR3 DNA sequence: TGTGCCAGCAGTTTAGACACTGGAAACACCATATATTTT. Residues: CASSLDTGNTIYF.

The CDR3 DNA reads as TGTGCCAGCAGTTTAGCGCTCGAGCAGTACTTC. It yields the protein CASSLALEQYF. V is TRBV28 and J is TRBJ2-7; no reliable D call. V was trimmed by 2 bases and J by 6 bases, leaving 5 bases between them. Germline V CDR1 and CDR2: MDHEN, SYDVKM. The length of the CDR3 is 11 residues. The variable domain in full, with the rest retrieved from reference TRBV28 and TRBJ2-7, is DVKVTQSSRYLVKRTGEKVFLECVQDMDHENMFWYRQDPGLGLRLIYFSYDVKMKEKGDIPEGYSVSREKKERFSLILESASTNQTSMYLCASSLALEQYFGPGTRLTVT.

The J gene is TRBJ1-2, the V gene TRBV18, with 7 bases lining up with TRBD1. Trimming at V came to 3 bases and at J to 5 bases, leaving 6 bases not matched to a gene. CDR3 length: 14 residues. CDR1 KGHSH and CDR2 LQKENI come from the germline V gene. CDR3 DNA: TGTGCCAGCTCACCCCAGGGGGTTGCTTATGGCTACACCTTC. Translation gives CASSPQGVAYGYTF.